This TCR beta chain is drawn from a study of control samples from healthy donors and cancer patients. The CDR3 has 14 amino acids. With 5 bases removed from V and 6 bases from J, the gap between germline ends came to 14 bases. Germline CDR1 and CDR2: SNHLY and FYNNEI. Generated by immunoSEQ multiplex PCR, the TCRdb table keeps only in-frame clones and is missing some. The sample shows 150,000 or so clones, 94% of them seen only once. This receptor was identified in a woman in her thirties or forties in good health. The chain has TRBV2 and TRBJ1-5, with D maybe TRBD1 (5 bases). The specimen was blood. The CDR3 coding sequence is TGTGCCAGCAGTAGAAGTAGGGGAGGTCAGCCCCAGCATTTT. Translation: CASSRSRGGQPQHF.